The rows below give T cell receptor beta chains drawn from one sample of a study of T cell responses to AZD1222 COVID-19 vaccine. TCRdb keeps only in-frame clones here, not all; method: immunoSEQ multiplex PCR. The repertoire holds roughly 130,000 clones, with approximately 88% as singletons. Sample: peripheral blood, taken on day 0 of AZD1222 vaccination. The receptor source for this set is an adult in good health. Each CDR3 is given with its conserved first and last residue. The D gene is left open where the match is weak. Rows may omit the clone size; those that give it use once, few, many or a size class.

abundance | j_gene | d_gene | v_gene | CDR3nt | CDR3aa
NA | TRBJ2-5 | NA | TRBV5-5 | TGTGCCAGCAGCTTGGCCGGGCAGGGGCGTGGAGAGACCCAGTACTTC | CASSLAGQGRGETQYF
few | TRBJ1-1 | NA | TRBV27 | TGTGCCAGCAGCCTGGACATGAGGAACACTGAAGCTTTCTTT | CASSLDMRNTEAFF
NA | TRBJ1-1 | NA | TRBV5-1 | TGCGCCAGCAGCGGGGCAACAGGGACTGGTTATGAAGCTTTCTTT | CASSGATGTGYEAFF
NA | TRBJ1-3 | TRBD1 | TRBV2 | TGTGCCAGCACATACAGACAGGGGCCGCCTGGAAACACCATATATTTT | CASTYRQGPPGNTIYF
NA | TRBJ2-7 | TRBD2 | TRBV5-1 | TGCGCCAGCAGCCCGAACGGACTAGCGGGGGTGTCCTACGAGCAGTACTTC | CASSPNGLAGVSYEQYF
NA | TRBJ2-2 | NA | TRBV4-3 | TGCGCCAGCAGCCAGACTTGGCTGGGTGGGGAGCTGTTTTTT | CASSQTWLGGELFF
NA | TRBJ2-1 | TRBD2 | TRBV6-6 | TGTGCCAGCGGAAAGCGGGGGAACTCCTACAATGAGCAGTTCTTC | CASGKRGNSYNEQFF
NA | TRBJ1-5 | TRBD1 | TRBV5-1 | TGCGCCAGCAGCTCCGGACAGGGGACGAATCAGCCCCAGCATTTT | CASSSGQGTNQPQHF
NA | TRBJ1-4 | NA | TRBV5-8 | TGTGCCAGCAGCTTGGGAAAGGGACGAGGTGAAAAACTGTTTTTT | CASSLGKGRGEKLFF
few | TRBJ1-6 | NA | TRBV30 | TGTGCCTGGAGCCAGTGGACACCTCCTCATAATTCACCCCTCCACTTT | CAWSQWTPPHNSPLHF
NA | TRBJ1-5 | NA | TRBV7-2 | TGTGCCAGCAGCCCGGGGGGAGGGTCCGGGCAGCCCCAGCATTTT | CASSPGGGSGQPQHF
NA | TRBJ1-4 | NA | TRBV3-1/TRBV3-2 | TGTGCCAGCAGCCAAGAAGGTTCTAATGAAAAACTGTTTTTT | CASSQEGSNEKLFF
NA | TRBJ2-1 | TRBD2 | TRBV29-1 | TGCAGCGTGGAATTACTAGCGGGAGGTAGAAATAATGAGCAGTTCTTC | CSVELLAGGRNNEQFF
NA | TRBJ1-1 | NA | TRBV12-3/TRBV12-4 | TGTGCCAGCACGGGTGTGAGGAACACTGAAGCTTTCTTT | CASTGVRNTEAFF
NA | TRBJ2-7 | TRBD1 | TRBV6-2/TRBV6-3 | TGTGCCAGCAGTTACCCCAAGGACAGGGCCGAGCAGTACTTC | CASSYPKDRAEQYF
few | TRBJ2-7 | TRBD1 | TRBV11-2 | TGTGCCAGCAGCTTAAGCCCCCCACAGGGGGCGCAAGACGAGCAGTACTTC | CASSLSPPQGAQDEQYF
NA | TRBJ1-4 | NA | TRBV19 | TGTGCCAGTAGTATCTCCAGGGCCCCTAATGAAAAACTGTTTTTT | CASSISRAPNEKLFF
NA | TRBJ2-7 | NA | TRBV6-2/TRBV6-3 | TGTGCCAGCAGCCTGGACACCTCCTACGAGCAGTACTTC | CASSLDTSYEQYF
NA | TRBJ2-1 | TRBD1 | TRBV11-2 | TGTGCCAGCAGCCTAGACAGGGGCGATGAGCAGTTCTTC | CASSLDRGDEQFF
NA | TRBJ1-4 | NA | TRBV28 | TGTGCCAGCAGTCACGGGCGGACTAATGAAAAACTGTTTTTT | CASSHGRTNEKLFF
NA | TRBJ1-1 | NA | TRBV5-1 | TGCGCCAGCAGCTCGGGCTATTCTGAAGCTTTCTTT | CASSSGYSEAFF
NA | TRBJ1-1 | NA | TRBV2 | TGTGCCAGCAGATACCGGGCAAACACTGAAGCTTTCTTT | CASRYRANTEAFF
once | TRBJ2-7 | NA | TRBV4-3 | TGCGCCAGCAGCCAAGATTACCACGAGCAGTACTTC | CASSQDYHEQYF
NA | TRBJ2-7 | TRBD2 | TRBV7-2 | TGTGCCAGCAGCTTAGCGGGGGGGAGCTCCTACGAGCAGTACTTC | CASSLAGGSSYEQYF
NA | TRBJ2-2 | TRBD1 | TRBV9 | TGTGCCAGCAGCGCGACAGGGGATACCGGGGAGCTGTTTTTT | CASSATGDTGELFF
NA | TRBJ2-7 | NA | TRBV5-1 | TGCGCCAGCAGCTTTTTAAGAACCTCCTACGAGCAGTACTTC | CASSFLRTSYEQYF
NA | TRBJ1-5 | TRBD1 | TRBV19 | TGTGCCAGTAGTAGGGGACAGGTTCCTAGTCAGCCCCAGCATTTT | CASSRGQVPSQPQHF
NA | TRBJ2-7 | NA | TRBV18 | TGTGCCAGCTCACCGACAGGTATCTACGAGCAGTACTTC | CASSPTGIYEQYF
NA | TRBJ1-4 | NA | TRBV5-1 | TGCGCCAGCGCCCTTAGGGGGTTAAGTGAAAAACTGTTTTTT | CASALRGLSEKLFF
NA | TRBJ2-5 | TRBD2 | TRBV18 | TGTGCCAGCGGTACAACGGCGGGAGAAGAGACCCAGTACTTC | CASGTTAGEETQYF
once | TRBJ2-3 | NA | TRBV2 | TGTGCCAGCAGTGAAACCCCAGGAAGCACAGATACGCAGTATTTT | CASSETPGSTDTQYF
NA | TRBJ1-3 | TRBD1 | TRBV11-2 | TGTGCCAGCAGATCCACAGGGGGAGCAGGAAACACCATATATTTT | CASRSTGGAGNTIYF
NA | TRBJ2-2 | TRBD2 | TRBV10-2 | TGCGCCAGCAGGGACCTAGCGGGGGGTTTCGGGGAGCTGTTTTTT | CASRDLAGGFGELFF
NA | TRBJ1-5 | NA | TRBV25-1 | TGTGCCAGCAGTGAACCAGGGAGGGGGAACCAGCCCCAGCATTTT | CASSEPGRGNQPQHF
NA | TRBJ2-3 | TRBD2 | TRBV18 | TGTGCCAGCTCACCGACTAGCGAAGATACGCAGTATTTT | CASSPTSEDTQYF
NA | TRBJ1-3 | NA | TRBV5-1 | TGCGCCAGCAGCCCCGGGACAACCGGAAACACCATATATTTT | CASSPGTTGNTIYF
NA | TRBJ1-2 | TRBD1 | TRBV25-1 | TGTGCCAGCAGTGAAAATGGGGGACAGGCCTATGGCTACACCTTC | CASSENGGQAYGYTF
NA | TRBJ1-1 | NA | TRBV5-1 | TGCGCCAGCAGCCTAACCCAGGGCACTGAAGCTTTCTTT | CASSLTQGTEAFF
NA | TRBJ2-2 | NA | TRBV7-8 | TGTGCCAGCATAGAAGCGAACACCGGGGAGCTGTTTTTT | CASIEANTGELFF
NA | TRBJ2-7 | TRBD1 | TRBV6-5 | TGTGCCAGCACCAAACGGGACAGAGCCTACGAGCAGTACTTC | CASTKRDRAYEQYF